A selection of T cell receptor beta chains follows, all from one sample in a study of T-cell memory formation after mild COVID-19. TCRdb passed the 5' RACE reads through MiXCR, listing each CDR3 protein once. The sample has about 90,000 distinct CDR3 sequences, roughly 16% seen once. Sequencing was carried out using PBMCs or a T cell subset sorted from them (not recorded which). Receptor source: a man aged 18 to 29 who had mild COVID-19 (a few samples of this study predate the infection). Cell type and time point are not known. Each CDR3 is given with its conserved first and last residue. The D gene is left open where the match is weak. Not every row has a clone size; where given, it reads once, few, many or a size class.

j_call d_call v_call clone_size cdr3_nt cdr3_aa
TRBJ1-2 TRBD1 TRBV3-1 - TGTGCCAGCAGACCCCGGGACAGGCTCTATGGCTACACCTTC CASRPRDRLYGYTF
TRBJ1-1 - TRBV29-1 few TGCAGCGGGTACGGGCTGCAGAACACTGAAGCTTTCTTT CSGYGLQNTEAFF
TRBJ2-5 TRBD2 TRBV6-2/TRBV6-3 - TGTGCCAGCAGTATGGGACTAGTAGAGACCCAGTACTTC CASSMGLVETQYF
TRBJ2-3 - TRBV5-1 few TGCGCCAGCAGCTCACCGGGACTGAGCCGGGATACGCAGTATTTT CASSSPGLSRDTQYF
TRBJ2-1 - TRBV21-1 many TGTGCCAGCATTCGGGATGAGCAGTTCTTC CASIRDEQFF
TRBJ2-5 - TRBV7-9 few TGTGCCAGCAGCCGAACTAGCAGAGAGACCCAGTACTTC CASSRTSRETQYF
TRBJ2-7 - TRBV25-1 - TGTGCCAGCAGTGATTCCAGCTACGAGCAGTACTTC CASSDSSYEQYF
TRBJ1-1 - TRBV30 - TGTGCCTGGGGATTGAACACTGAAGCTTTCTTT CAWGLNTEAFF
TRBJ2-3 - TRBV6-5 - TGTGCCAGCAGTCGAGGGTCCTGGGCTACAGATACGCAGTATTTT CASSRGSWATDTQYF
TRBJ2-1 - TRBV29-1 - TGCAGTCATTGGGGGACCAAAGGCAATGAGCAGTTCTTC CSHWGTKGNEQFF
TRBJ1-5 TRBD1 TRBV7-8 many TGTGCCAGCAGCAGACAGGGGGGGTCTTTAGGTCAGCCCCAGCATTTT CASSRQGGSLGQPQHF
TRBJ1-4 - TRBV5-8 - TGTGCCAGCAGCTTGAGTTCTTGGGGTCTTAATGAAAAACTGTTTTTT CASSLSSWGLNEKLFF
TRBJ1-5 TRBD1 TRBV7-9 - TGTGCCAGCAGCCCCGACAGGGTGGGAAATCAGCCCCAGCATTTT CASSPDRVGNQPQHF
TRBJ2-7 - TRBV2 few TGTGCCAGCACCTCCTGGTCAACAGACGAGCAGTACTTC CASTSWSTDEQYF
TRBJ2-1 - TRBV11-1 - TGTGCCAGCAGCCCCATAGGTTATGAGCAGTTCTTC CASSPIGYEQFF
TRBJ2-3 TRBD2 TRBV5-6 many TGTGCCAGCAGCTCTCGGGGGGGCTCGACAGATACGCAGTATTTT CASSSRGGSTDTQYF
TRBJ2-7 TRBD2 TRBV4-2 many TGTGCCAGCAGCCCGACTAGCGGGGGGGTAACCTACGAGCAGTACTTC CASSPTSGGVTYEQYF
TRBJ2-3 - TRBV20-1 - TGCAGTGCTAACTTCGGACACTTTAACACAGATACGCAGTATTTT CSANFGHFNTDTQYF
TRBJ2-5 - TRBV4-3 many TGCGCCAGCAGCCAAGAGTTCTTAAACTCCCAAGAGACCCAGTACTTC CASSQEFLNSQETQYF
TRBJ2-1 - TRBV9 few TGTGCCAGCAGCGTGGACGCAGACAGTTACAATGAGCAGTTCTTC CASSVDADSYNEQFF
TRBJ2-3 - TRBV4-1 few TGCGCCAGCAGCCAAGCCGTAGCGACGTACACAGATACGCAGTATTTT CASSQAVATYTDTQYF
TRBJ1-1 - TRBV6-5 - TGTGCCAGCAGTTACTCCAGAGGCAGACTCTCTGAAGCTTTCTTT CASSYSRGRLSEAFF
TRBJ1-1 - TRBV25-1 - TGTGCCAGCAGTGGAATCGGGGTGAAGAATGAAGCTTTCTTT CASSGIGVKNEAFF
TRBJ1-1 - TRBV9 - TGTGCCAGCAGCCCTACCGGTGGGGGAACTGAAGCTTTCTTT CASSPTGGGTEAFF
TRBJ1-1 TRBD1 TRBV4-2 few TGTGCCAGCAGCCAAGAGGGACAGGATAACACTGAAGCTTTCTTT CASSQEGQDNTEAFF
TRBJ2-1 - TRBV20-1 few TGCAGTGCCAGGCCCAGGGCGATTCTTTATGAGCAGTTCTTC CSARPRAILYEQFF
TRBJ1-1 - TRBV16 - TGTGCCAGCTCCCCGGGGGACACTTATTTGAACACTGAAGCTTTCTTT CASSPGDTYLNTEAFF
TRBJ1-2 - TRBV4-1 - TGCGCCAGCAGCCAAGAACAGGTCATCGTCTATGGCTACACCTTC CASSQEQVIVYGYTF
TRBJ2-1 TRBD2 TRBV29-1 few TGCAGCGTTGATGGCCTAGCGGGGGCTGACAATGAGCAGTTCTTC CSVDGLAGADNEQFF
TRBJ1-1 TRBD1 TRBV4-2 - TGTGCCAGCAGCCAAGAACACAGGGGGTTCGTTGAAGCTTTCTTT CASSQEHRGFVEAFF
TRBJ2-3 TRBD1 TRBV12-3/TRBV12-4 - TGTGCCAGCAGTCCCAGGGGGCGTACAGATACGCAGTATTTT CASSPRGRTDTQYF
TRBJ2-7 - TRBV7-9 few TGTGCCAGCAGCCTGAGACCGGGCCCTCATGGGACCTACGAGCAGTACTTC CASSLRPGPHGTYEQYF
TRBJ2-1 TRBD1 TRBV29-1 many TGCAGCGCCCAAAGGACAGGGGGGGACAATGAGCAGTTCTTC CSAQRTGGDNEQFF
TRBJ1-2 TRBD1 TRBV24-1 few TGTGCCACCAGTGATCCGACAGGGTTTAGCGGCTACACCTTC CATSDPTGFSGYTF
TRBJ1-1 TRBD1 TRBV5-1 many TGCGCCAGCAGCGCCGACAGGGTGAGGAACACTGAAGCTTTCTTT CASSADRVRNTEAFF
TRBJ2-1 - TRBV12-3/TRBV12-4 - TGTGCCAGCAGCCCCCCCAGGGGCGAGCAGTTCTTC CASSPPRGEQFF
TRBJ1-4 TRBD1 TRBV4-2 - TGTGCCAGCAGCCAAGATAGGGGACAGGGACTTGGGGATGAAAAACTGTTTTTT CASSQDRGQGLGDEKLFF
TRBJ2-3 - TRBV12-3/TRBV12-4 - TGTGCCAGCAGTTGGGGGTCAGATACGCAGTATTTT CASSWGSDTQYF
TRBJ2-2 - TRBV12-3/TRBV12-4 - TGTGCCAGCAGTTTCGAGGGGTCTGGGGCCGGGGAGCTGTTTTTT CASSFEGSGAGELFF
TRBJ1-5 - TRBV19 - TGTGCCAGTAGTACCGCTTCAGGGGCCACGTGGCCCCAGCATTTT CASSTASGATWPQHF
TRBJ2-1 - TRBV4-3 few TGCGCCAGCAGCCGCAGCAGGGTTGGGGGCTGGGACAATGAGCAGTTCTTC CASSRSRVGGWDNEQFF
TRBJ2-5 TRBD1 TRBV4-1 many TGCGCCAGCAGCCAACCGGGACAGGCCGAGACCCAGTACTTC CASSQPGQAETQYF
TRBJ1-1 - TRBV6-2/TRBV6-3 few TGTGCCAGCAGATTATACACGAACACTGAAGCTTTCTTT CASRLYTNTEAFF
TRBJ2-5 - TRBV11-2 many TGTGCCAGCAGCCCCGGATTAGAGACCCAGTACTTC CASSPGLETQYF
TRBJ2-3 - TRBV12-3/TRBV12-4 - TGTGCCAGCAGTTCCTCCCCCACAGATACGCAGTATTTT CASSSSPTDTQYF
TRBJ2-1 - TRBV29-1 many TGCAGCGCGGACAATGAGCAGTTCTTC CSADNEQFF
TRBJ2-5 - TRBV12-3/TRBV12-4 few TGTGCCAGCAGTTTTCCCGGGGGCTCTGAGACCCAGTACTTC CASSFPGGSETQYF
TRBJ2-5 - TRBV12-3/TRBV12-4 few TGTGCCAGCAGTACGCCGACACAAGAGACCCAGTACTTC CASSTPTQETQYF
TRBJ2-5 - TRBV29-1 - TGCAGCGTTGAGGGGACTGAGGAAGAGACCCAGTACTTC CSVEGTEEETQYF
TRBJ2-1 - TRBV5-1 many TGCGCCAGCAGCTTCGCAGGGAACTACAATGAGCAGTTCTTC CASSFAGNYNEQFF
TRBJ1-2 - TRBV24-1 - TGTGCCACCAGTGATGCCCGGGCGGCGCCATCGCCCCTCTATGGCTACACCTTC CATSDARAAPSPLYGYTF
TRBJ2-2 - TRBV10-3 - TGTGCCATCAGTGAGTCAGATCAGGGAGACACCGGGGAGCTGTTTTTT CAISESDQGDTGELFF
TRBJ1-6 - TRBV12-3/TRBV12-4 few TGTGCCAGCAGTTTGGGCCAGGGAAATTCACCCCTCCACTTT CASSLGQGNSPLHF
TRBJ1-1 - TRBV7-9 few TGTGCCAGCGGAGGCAGGGGTTACACTGAAGCTTTCTTT CASGGRGYTEAFF
TRBJ2-1 TRBD1 TRBV12-3/TRBV12-4 - TGTGCAGCGGGGACAGGGTTCCCCTTCGCGTATGAGCAGTTCTTC CAAGTGFPFAYEQFF